These T cell receptor beta chains were read from a single sample in a study of control samples from healthy donors and cancer patients. Profiling relied on immunoSEQ multiplex PCR, and the TCRdb table lists in-frame clones only, not all of them. The sample yields approximately 160,000 clones, about 90% seen once. Material for sequencing was blood. These receptors originate from a woman in her thirties in good health. Each CDR3 is given with its conserved first and last residue. A D gene is named only where the DNA matches it firmly. Size is stated for part of the rows, as once, few or many counts, or as a class when the clone is expanded.

size,J,D,V,CDR3,DNA
NA,TRBJ2-7,NA,TRBV6-2/TRBV6-3,CASSYSRAEARDEQYF,TGTGCCAGCAGTTACTCGAGGGCCGAGGCTCGCGACGAGCAGTACTTC
NA,TRBJ2-7,TRBD2,TRBV7-2,CASSLVSSGTYEQYF,TGTGCCAGCAGCTTAGTGTCTAGCGGGACCTACGAGCAGTACTTC
once,TRBJ2-7,NA,TRBV28,CASSLGSPREQYF,TGTGCCAGCAGTTTAGGGTCCCCCCGCGAGCAGTACTTC
NA,TRBJ2-2,TRBD1,TRBV27,CASSLVGQGAVGELFF,TGTGCCAGCAGTTTAGTGGGACAGGGGGCCGTCGGGGAGCTGTTTTTT
once,TRBJ2-3,TRBD2,TRBV7-6,CASSSLPPGGADTQYF,TGTGCCAGCAGCTCCTTGCCCCCGGGGGGAGCAGATACGCAGTATTTT
once,TRBJ1-1,NA,TRBV4-1,CASSLSNTEAFF,TGCGCCAGCAGCCTCTCGAACACTGAAGCTTTCTTT
NA,TRBJ1-6,TRBD1,TRBV4-1,CASSQDGLWTGVGSPLHF,TGCGCCAGCAGCCAAGATGGACTATGGACAGGGGTGGGTTCACCCCTCCACTTT
NA,TRBJ2-1,TRBD1,TRBV6-5,CASSYQGDYNEQFF,TGTGCCAGCAGTTACCAGGGGGACTACAATGAGCAGTTCTTC
NA,TRBJ1-6,NA,TRBV3-1/TRBV3-2,CASSQNSPLHF,TGTGCCAGCAGCCAAAATTCACCCCTCCACTTT
once,TRBJ2-3,NA,TRBV5-1,CASSPIAGGGTDTQYF,TGCGCCAGCAGCCCAATCGCGGGCGGTGGCACAGATACGCAGTATTTT
NA,TRBJ2-2,NA,TRBV15,CATSFTQPNTGELFF,TGTGCCACCAGCTTTACGCAGCCTAACACCGGGGAGCTGTTTTTT
NA,TRBJ1-2,NA,TRBV7-9,CASSSGAPYGYTF,TGTGCCAGCAGCTCGGGGGCACCCTATGGCTACACCTTC
NA,TRBJ2-7,NA,TRBV7-9,CASRGQGGEQYF,TGTGCCAGCAGGGGGCAGGGTGGGGAGCAGTACTTC
NA,TRBJ1-2,NA,TRBV5-1,CASSPGRGAGYTF,TGCGCCAGCAGCCCGGGTAGGGGTGCAGGCTACACCTTC
NA,TRBJ1-1,NA,TRBV20-1,CSALKPTEAFF,TGCAGTGCCCTGAAGCCCACTGAAGCTTTCTTT
few,TRBJ2-3,TRBD2,TRBV6-4,CASSDTGTSGTDTQYF,TGTGCCAGCAGTGACACCGGGACTAGCGGGACAGATACGCAGTATTTT